Below are 19 T cell receptor beta chains sequenced from a single sample in a study of glioma-infiltrating T cells. Using RNA template, CDR3s of TCR alpha and beta were amplified with iRepertoire arm-PCR. TCRdb independently ran MiXCR on the multiplex PCR reads; one entry per CDR3 protein. The sample lists approximately 190,000 distinct CDR3 sequences, more than 25% seen once, with around 20% in the top ten. Sequenced material: glioma tissue, nonneoplastic brain tissue, or PBMCs (not recorded which). The receptor source for this set is a human donor with low-grade glioma or glioblastoma, undergoing nonglioma brain surgery, or in good health (not recorded which).

With regard to this clonotype: Just one base apart from a much larger clone, this may be a read error. This rearrangement joins TRBV7-2 to TRBJ2-4, with D perhaps assigned TRBD1 or TRBD2 (5 bases each). The CDR3 length is 13 residues. Germline CDR1 SGHTA, CDR2 FQGNSA. V lost 8 bases, J lost 8 bases, and 16 bases lay in between. CDR3 amino acids: CASQWAGTDIQYF. CDR3 DNA: TGTGCCAGCCAATGGGCAGGGACGGACATTCAGTACTTC.

There are a few counts of this clonotype. In this CDR3 the conserved last residue, phenylalanine or tryptophan, is missing, so a read error is likely. The chain joins TRBV6-1 to TRBJ2-2; the match to TRBD1 covers 9 bases. Trimming at V came to 6 bases and at J to 7 bases, leaving 15 bases not matched to a gene. The CDR3 sequence is 17 residues long. CDR1 and CDR2 (germline): MNHNS, SASEGT. The CDR3 DNA reads TGTGCCAGCAGGAACCGGGACAGGGAGGGCGGGATCGGGGAGCTGTTTTAT. Protein: CASRNRDREGGIGELFY.

This clonotype has a handful of counts. The V call is TRBV19, the J call TRBJ2-7; 9 bases agree with TRBD1. This CDR3 spans 16 amino acids. The J segment lost 2 bases and the V segment lost 3 bases, leaving 8 bases of the junction unmatched. Germline-derived CDR1 and CDR2 are LNHDA and SQIVND (reference sequence). The CDR3 loop reads CASSIRTGTGPYEQYF. The CDR3 region has the DNA TGTGCCAGTAGTATCAGAACGGGGACAGGGCCCTACGAGCAGTACTTC. Using reference TRBV19 and TRBJ2-7 for the parts outside the CDR3, the full variable domain is DGGITQSPKYLFRKEGQNVTLSCEQNLNHDAMYWYRQDPGQGLRLIYYSQIVNDFQKGDIAEGYSVSREKKESFPLTVTSAQKNPTAFYLCASSIRTGTGPYEQYFGPGTRLTVT.

This clonotype was counted at least ten times. The chain couples TRBV4-3 to TRBJ2-7, with 9 bases identical to TRBD1. CDR1 is LGHNA, CDR2 YSLEER, per germline. V shed 4 bases and J 3 bases; nucleotides not matched to a gene: 7. The CDR3 is 15 residues long. The chain's CDR3 is CASSPTGTGLYEQYF. CDR3 sequence (DNA): TGCGCCAGCAGCCCGACCGGGACAGGGCTCTACGAGCAGTACTTC.

This clonotype has at least ten counts. V and J are TRBV28 and TRBJ2-7, with D maybe TRBD1 (7 bases). Germline V CDR1 and CDR2: MDHEN, SYDVKM. The CDR3 consists of 14 residues. V dropped 3 bases and J dropped 5 bases, with 14 bases sitting between them. In DNA form, the CDR3 reads TGTGCCAGCAGTTTGGAGGGGGCGCAGGACGAGCAGTACTTC. This translates into CASSLEGAQDEQYF. The full variable domain, rest sourced from reference TRBV28 and TRBJ2-7, is DVKVTQSSRYLVKRTGEKVFLECVQDMDHENMFWYRQDPGLGLRLIYFSYDVKMKEKGDIPEGYSVSREKKERFSLILESASTNQTSMYLCASSLEGAQDEQYFGPGTRLTVT.

J is TRBJ1-5 and V is TRBV12-3 or TRBV12-4; 9 bases match TRBD1. V was clipped by 5 bases and J by 4 bases; unmatched bases: 9. The CDR3 runs to 16 residues. The CDR3 DNA sequence: TGTGCCAGCAGTACACAGGGACAGGGAGGGAATCAGCCCCAGCATTTT. As protein: CASSTQGQGGNQPQHF.

Regarding this clonotype: A much larger clone sits a single nucleotide away, making a read error possible. The chain is built from TRBV4-3 and TRBJ2-6, with D perhaps TRBD2 (5 bases). Germline CDR1 reads LGHNA; CDR2 reads YSLEER. CDR3 length: 15 amino acids. The CDR3 DNA reads as TGCGCCAGCAGCGAGGGAGTATCTTGGGCCAACGTCATGACTTTC. Translation: CASSEGVSWANVMTF.

This clonotype occurred many times. The chain couples TRBV27 to TRBJ2-3; 7 bases match TRBD2. Germline assignment: CDR1 MNHEY and CDR2 SMNVEV (reference sequence). The CDR3 runs 15 residues. J lost 0 bases, V lost 9 bases, and 9 bases had no gene match. In nucleotides, the CDR3 is TGTGCCAGTCAATTACGCGGGAGAAGCACAGATACGCAGTATTTT. It encodes CASQLRGRSTDTQYF.

Of note for this clonotype: This may be a read error: a much more frequent sequence differs by one nucleotide. This chain links TRBV4-2 with TRBJ1-6, with 10 bases fitting TRBD1. This CDR3 region has 16 residues. The germline gives CDR1 LGHNA, CDR2 YNFKEQ. The CDR3 loop reads CPSSQDGQGDNSPLHF. The CDR3 region has the DNA TGTCCCAGCAGCCAAGATGGACAGGGGGATAATTCACCCCTCCACTTT.

This clonotype was detected only once. The chain is built from TRBV20-1 and TRBJ2-1; TRBD2 matches 7 bases. This CDR3 comprises 14 residues. V was pared by 5 bases and J by 13 bases, with 17 bases of the junction left unmatched. Germline CDR1 reads DFQATT; CDR2 reads SNEGSKA (reference sequence). CDR3 sequence: CSASSGSSYNGQFF. The CDR3 bases are TGCAGTGCTTCTAGCGGAAGCTCCTACAATGGACAGTTCTTC.

This sequence joins TRBV5-4 and TRBJ1-2; TRBD1 is a possible D gene (6 bases). Trimming took off 4 bases at V and 2 bases at J, with 15 bases between the two ends. The germline gives CDR1 SGHNT, CDR2 YYREEE (reference sequence). There are 15 residues in the CDR3. The CDR3 reads CASSGGPPANYGYTF. CDR3 sequence (DNA): TGTGCCAGCAGCGGGGGCCCCCCGGCAAACTATGGCTACACCTTC.

The rearrangement uses TRBV12-3 or TRBV12-4 and TRBJ2-1, with 10 bases matching TRBD2. CDR3 length equals 16 residues. The V and J ends lost 4 bases and 0 bases, in that order; junction bases with no gene match: 3. The CDR3 DNA reads as TGTGCCAGCAGTTCCGGACTAGCGGTCTCCTACAATGAGCAGTTCTTC. Translating it yields CASSSGLAVSYNEQFF.

As regards this clonotype: A read error is possible here, since a much larger clone lies one base away. This chain links TRBV2 with TRBJ2-1; a possible D gene is TRBD1 (6 bases). This CDR3 comprises 14 residues. Germline V CDR1 and CDR2: SNHLY, FYNNEI. This CDR3 reads CATSRDTPWNEQFF. In nucleotides, the CDR3 is TGTGCCACCAGTCGGGACACCCCTTGGAATGAGCAGTTCTTC.

This clonotype was observed at least ten times. The genes are TRBV4-1 and TRBJ2-3; 9 positions match TRBD2. The length of the CDR3 is 17 residues. With V trimmed by 5 bases and J by 3 bases, 12 bases remained unmatched. Germline V gene sequence: CDR1 MGHRA, CDR2 YSYEKL. The CDR3 nucleotides read TGCGCCAGCAGCTGGCTAGCGGGGCTAGCGGTGACAGATACGCAGTATTTT. This gives the protein CASSWLAGLAVTDTQYF.

This clonotype was seen many times. V and J are TRBV6-1 and TRBJ1-5; D gene uncertain. The V gene's germline CDR1 is MNHNS and CDR2 SASEGT. This CDR3 region has 14 residues. Trimming shortened V by 6 bases and J by 4 bases, and 13 bases separated the two germline ends. In DNA form, the CDR3 reads TGTGCCAGCAGACTTGTAGGAGGAAATCAGCCCCAGCATTTT. Encoded protein: CASRLVGGNQPQHF.

V and J are TRBV10-3 and TRBJ2-7, with D perhaps TRBD2 (5 bases). The germline gives CDR1 ENHRY, CDR2 SYGVKD. The CDR3 consists of 15 residues. V shed 8 bases and J shed 0 bases, with 17 bases lying between them. The DNA for the CDR3 is TGTGCCATCCAGCTCTCAGCGGACCCCTCCTACGAGCAGTACTTC. It encodes CAIQLSADPSYEQYF.

This chain joins TRBV5-8 and TRBJ2-7; 9 bases fit TRBD1. Trimming removed 4 bases from V and 7 bases from J; junction bases left unmatched: 9. The CDR3 totals 14 residues. CDR1 and CDR2 from the germline V gene are SGHTS and YDEGEE. The CDR3 spells CASSLTGGLWEQYF. CDR3 coding DNA: TGTGCCAGCAGCCTGACAGGGGGACTTTGGGAGCAGTACTTC.

This clonotype was recorded only once. Given a much more abundant clone one base away, this may be a read error. The CDR3 does not close with the conserved phenylalanine or tryptophan, likely indicating a read error. The chain uses TRBV14 and TRBJ1-2, with a weak D call TRBD1 (6 bases). The germline V gene encodes CDR1 SGHDN and CDR2 FVKESK. This CDR3 has 12 residues. V was clipped by 3 bases and J by 5 bases, with 7 bases between them. The chain's CDR3 is CASSQTGYGYTL. The CDR3 nucleotides read TGTGCCAGCAGCCAGACAGGATATGGCTACACCTTA.

This clonotype was counted ten times or more. V and J are TRBV28 and TRBJ1-3; no reliable D call. This CDR3 is 17 amino acids long. CDR1 MDHEN and CDR2 SYDVKM come from the germline V gene. Trimming stripped 6 bases from V and 0 bases from J, with 18 bases between. DNA for the CDR3: TGTGCCAGCAGCTACTTCTCAGGTGTTTTCTCTGGAAACACCATATATTTT. Translated, it gives CASSYFSGVFSGNTIYF.